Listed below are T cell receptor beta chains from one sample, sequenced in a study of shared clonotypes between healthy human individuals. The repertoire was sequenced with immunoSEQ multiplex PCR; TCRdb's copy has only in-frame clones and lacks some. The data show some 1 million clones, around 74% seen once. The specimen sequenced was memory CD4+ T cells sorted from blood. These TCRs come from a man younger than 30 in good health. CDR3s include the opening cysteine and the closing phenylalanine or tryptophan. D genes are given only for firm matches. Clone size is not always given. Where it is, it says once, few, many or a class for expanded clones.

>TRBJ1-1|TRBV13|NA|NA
TGTGCCAGCAGCTTAGGAAGGGGTGGCGCTGAAGCTTTCTTT
CASSLGRGGAEAFF
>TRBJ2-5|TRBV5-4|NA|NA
TGTGCCAGCAGCTTTAGCTCAGTCGGAGAGACCCAGTACTTC
CASSFSSVGETQYF
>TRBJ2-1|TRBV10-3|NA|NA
TGTGCCACAACTCCGGGAGTGGCAACTAATGAGCAGTTCTTC
CATTPGVATNEQFF
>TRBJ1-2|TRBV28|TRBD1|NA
TGTGCCAGCAGTTTCTATACAGGGGTCCTCCATGGCTACACCTTC
CASSFYTGVLHGYTF
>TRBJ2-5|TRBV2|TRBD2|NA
TGTGCCAGCACGTCACTAGCGGGAGGCCAAGAGACCCAGTACTTC
CASTSLAGGQETQYF
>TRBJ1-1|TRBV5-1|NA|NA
TGCGCCAGCAGCTCCCAAGGGGGGGCCACTGAAGCTTTCTTT
CASSSQGGATEAFF
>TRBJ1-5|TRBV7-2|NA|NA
TGTGCCAGCAGCTCACAGGGAGTGGGACAGCCCCAGCATTTT
CASSSQGVGQPQHF
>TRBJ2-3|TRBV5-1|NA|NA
TGCGCCAGCAGCTTGGTATCTGGCCCCGTAGATACGCAGTATTTT
CASSLVSGPVDTQYF
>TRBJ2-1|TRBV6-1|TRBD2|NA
TGTGCCAGCAGTGAAGCTTTTAGCGGGGGGTCTCAGTTCTTC
CASSEAFSGGSQFF
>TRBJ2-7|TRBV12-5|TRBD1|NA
TGTGCTAGTTCCTCGGACAGGAGAGCCGAGCAGTACTTC
CASSSDRRAEQYF
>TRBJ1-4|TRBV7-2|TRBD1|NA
TGTGCCAGCAGCTTAGGACAGGGGAAGGGTGAAAAACTGTTTTTT
CASSLGQGKGEKLFF
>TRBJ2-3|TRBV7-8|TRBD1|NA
TGTGCCAGCAGCTTAGGGGACAGGGGGCATACGCAGTATTTT
CASSLGDRGHTQYF
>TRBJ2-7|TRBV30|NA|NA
TGTGCCTTTACAGTGGCGTCGGCCTACGAGCAGTACTTC
CAFTVASAYEQYF
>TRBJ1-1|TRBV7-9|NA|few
TGTGCCAGCAGCTTACAGGGCGATGAAGCTTTCTTT
CASSLQGDEAFF
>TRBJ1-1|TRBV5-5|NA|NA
TGTGCCAGCAGCTTCGTAGAAAACACTGAAGCTTTCTTT
CASSFVENTEAFF
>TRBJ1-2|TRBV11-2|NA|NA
TGTGCCAGCAGCCTAACCCAACGGGGGCAAGGCTACACCTTC
CASSLTQRGQGYTF
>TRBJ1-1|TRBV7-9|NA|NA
TGTGCCAGCAGCTTAAGCCTCATGAACACTGAAGCTTTCTTT
CASSLSLMNTEAFF
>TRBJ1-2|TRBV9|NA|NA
TGTGCCAGCAACGCGGAATTAGGAGGCTACACCTTC
CASNAELGGYTF
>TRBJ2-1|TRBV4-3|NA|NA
TGCGCCAGCAGCCCGAAACAGGGATGGTATGAGCAGTTCTTC
CASSPKQGWYEQFF
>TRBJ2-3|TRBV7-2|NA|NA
TGTGCCAGCAGGGGGGGTCAAGCAGATACGCAGTATTTT
CASRGGQADTQYF
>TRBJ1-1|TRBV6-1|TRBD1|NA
TGTGCCAGCAGTGGACAGGGGGCGGATAGCACTGAAGCTTTCTTT
CASSGQGADSTEAFF
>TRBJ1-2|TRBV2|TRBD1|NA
TGTGCCAGCAGTCCGGACAGGCCCACGCCCGCCTATGGCTACACCTTC
CASSPDRPTPAYGYTF
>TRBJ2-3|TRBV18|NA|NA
TGTGCCAGCTCACCGACTAGCACAGATACGCAGTATTTT
CASSPTSTDTQYF
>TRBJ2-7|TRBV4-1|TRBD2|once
TGCGCCAGCAGCCATCCCGGTGCGGGGGTAGGGCAGTACTTC
CASSHPGAGVGQYF
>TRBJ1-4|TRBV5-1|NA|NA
TGCGCCAGCAGCCGACAGGCAGATAATGAAAAACTGTTTTTT
CASSRQADNEKLFF
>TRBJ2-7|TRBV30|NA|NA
TGTGCCTGGAGTGGTGGTTTTAGCTCCTACGAGCAGTACTTC
CAWSGGFSSYEQYF
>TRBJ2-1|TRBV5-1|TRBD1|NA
TGCGCCAGCAGCTTGGCCCACTGGCAGGGGGCTAGCAATGAGCAGTTCTTC
CASSLAHWQGASNEQFF
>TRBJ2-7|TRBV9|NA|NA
TGTGCCCGCACTCGGGCGGTCTCCTACGAGCAGTACTTC
CARTRAVSYEQYF
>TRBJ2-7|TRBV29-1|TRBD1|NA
TGCAGCGTTTCCGGGACAGGCTACGAGCAGTACTTC
CSVSGTGYEQYF
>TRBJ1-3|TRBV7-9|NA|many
TGTGCCAGCAGCCCCGCCTGGAGCTCTGGAAACACCATATATTTT
CASSPAWSSGNTIYF
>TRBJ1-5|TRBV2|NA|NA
TGTGCCAGCAGTGTCTCCAGGGTGGAACAGCCCCAGCATTTT
CASSVSRVEQPQHF
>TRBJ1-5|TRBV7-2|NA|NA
TGTGCCAGCAGCAAAAGGTTCGATCAGCCCCAGCATTTT
CASSKRFDQPQHF
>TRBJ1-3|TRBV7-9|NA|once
TGTGCCAGCAGCCCCACAGGGACAGGAAACACCATATATTTT
CASSPTGTGNTIYF
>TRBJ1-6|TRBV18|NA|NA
TGTGCCAGCTCACCAGGAGGGGCAAGGTCACCCCTCCACTTT
CASSPGGARSPLHF
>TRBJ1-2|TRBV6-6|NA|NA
TGTGCCAGCAGCCCGTACAGCTGGCATGGCTACACCTTC
CASSPYSWHGYTF
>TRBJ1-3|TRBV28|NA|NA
TGTGCCAGCAGTCGTCGTAACAGGGTGACGAACACCATATATTTT
CASSRRNRVTNTIYF
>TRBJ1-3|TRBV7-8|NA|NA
TGTGCCAGCAGCTTAGGGGGAAGGGGGAACACCATATATTTT
CASSLGGRGNTIYF
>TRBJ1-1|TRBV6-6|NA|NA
TGTGCCAGCAGTTCATTGGGCACTGAAGCTTTCTTT
CASSSLGTEAFF
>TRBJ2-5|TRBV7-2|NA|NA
TGTGCCAGCAGCTTACCTACAGAGACCCAGTACTTC
CASSLPTETQYF
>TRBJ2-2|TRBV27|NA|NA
TGTGCCAGCAGGACGGTGAACACCGGGGAGCTGTTTTTT
CASRTVNTGELFF
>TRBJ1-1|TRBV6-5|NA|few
TGTGCCAGCAGCCGTGGGTGGTACACTGAAGCTTTCTTT
CASSRGWYTEAFF
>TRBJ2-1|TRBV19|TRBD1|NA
TGTGCCAGTAGCCCGGAGACAGGGGGTCTATACAATGAGCAGTTCTTC
CASSPETGGLYNEQFF
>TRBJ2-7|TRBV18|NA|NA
TGTGCCAGCTCACCACGGCAGACGGAGTACGAGCAGTACTTC
CASSPRQTEYEQYF
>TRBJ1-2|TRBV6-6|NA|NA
TGTGCCAGCAGGGAGACAGCTAACTATGGCTACACCTTC
CASRETANYGYTF